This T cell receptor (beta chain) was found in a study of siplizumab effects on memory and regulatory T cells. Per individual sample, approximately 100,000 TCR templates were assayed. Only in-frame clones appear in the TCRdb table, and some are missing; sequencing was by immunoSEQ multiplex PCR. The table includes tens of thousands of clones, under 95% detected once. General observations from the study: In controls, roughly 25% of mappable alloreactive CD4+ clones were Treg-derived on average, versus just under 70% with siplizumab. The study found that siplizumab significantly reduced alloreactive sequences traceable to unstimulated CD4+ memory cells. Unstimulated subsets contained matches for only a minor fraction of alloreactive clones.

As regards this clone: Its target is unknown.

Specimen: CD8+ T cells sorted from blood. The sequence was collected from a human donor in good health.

The CDR3 here is CASSIKGQGTNEKLFF. CDR3 DNA sequence: TGTGCCAGCAGTATAAAGGGACAGGGGACTAATGAAAAACTGTTTTTT. V and J are TRBV7-9 and TRBJ1-4, with TRBD1 matching 10 bases. V was clipped by 6 bases and J by 2 bases; unmatched bases: 6. The V gene's germline CDR1 is SEHNR and CDR2 FQNEAQ (reference sequence). CDR3 length: 16 residues.